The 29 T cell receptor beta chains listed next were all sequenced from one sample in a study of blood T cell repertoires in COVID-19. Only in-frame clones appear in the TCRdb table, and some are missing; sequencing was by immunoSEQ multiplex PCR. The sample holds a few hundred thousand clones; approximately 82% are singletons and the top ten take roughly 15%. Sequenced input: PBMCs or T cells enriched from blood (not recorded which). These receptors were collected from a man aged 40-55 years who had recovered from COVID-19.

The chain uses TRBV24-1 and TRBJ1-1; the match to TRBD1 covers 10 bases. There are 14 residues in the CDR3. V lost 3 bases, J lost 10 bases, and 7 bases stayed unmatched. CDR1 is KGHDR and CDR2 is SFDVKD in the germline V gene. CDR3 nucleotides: TGTGCCACCAGTGATCCGGGACAGGGGCGTGCAGCTTTCTTT. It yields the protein CATSDPGQGRAAFF.

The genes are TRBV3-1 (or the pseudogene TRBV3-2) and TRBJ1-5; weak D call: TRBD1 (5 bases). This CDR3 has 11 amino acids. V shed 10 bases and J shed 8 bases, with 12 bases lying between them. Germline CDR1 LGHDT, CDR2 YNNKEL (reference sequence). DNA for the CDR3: TGTGCCACCGGGTGGGGGGAGCCCCAGCATTTT. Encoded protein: CATGWGEPQHF.

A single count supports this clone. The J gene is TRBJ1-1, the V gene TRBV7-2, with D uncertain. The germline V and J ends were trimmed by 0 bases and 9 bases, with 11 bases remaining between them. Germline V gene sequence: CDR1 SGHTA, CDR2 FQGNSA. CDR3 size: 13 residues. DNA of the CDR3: TGTGCCAGCAGCTTAGCAGCACGAGACAAAGCTTTCTTT. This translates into CASSLAARDKAFF.

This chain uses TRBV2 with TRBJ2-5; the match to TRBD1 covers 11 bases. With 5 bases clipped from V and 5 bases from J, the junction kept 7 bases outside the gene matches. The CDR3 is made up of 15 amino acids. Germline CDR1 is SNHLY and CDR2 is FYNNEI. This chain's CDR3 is CASSTDRGRMETQYF. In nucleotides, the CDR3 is TGTGCCAGCAGTACGGACAGGGGGCGAATGGAGACCCAGTACTTC.

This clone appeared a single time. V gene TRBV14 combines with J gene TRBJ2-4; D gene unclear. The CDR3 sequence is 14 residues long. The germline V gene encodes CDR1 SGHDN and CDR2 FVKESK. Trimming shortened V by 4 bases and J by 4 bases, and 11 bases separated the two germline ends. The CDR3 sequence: CASSPAPAKNIQYF. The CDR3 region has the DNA TGTGCCAGCAGCCCCGCCCCCGCGAAAAACATTCAGTACTTC. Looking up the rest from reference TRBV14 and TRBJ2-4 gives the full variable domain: EAGVTQFPSHSVIEKGQTVTLRCDPISGHDNLYWYRRVMGKEIKFLLHFVKESKQDESGMPNNRFLAERTGGTYSTLKVQPAELEDSGVYFCASSPAPAKNIQYFGAGTRLSVL.

The CDR3 is CASSQDPGQGGEETQYF. Written as DNA, the CDR3 is TGCGCCAGCAGCCAAGATCCCGGACAGGGTGGGGAAGAGACCCAGTACTTC. The chain has TRBV4-1 and TRBJ2-5; 8 nucleotides align to TRBD1. After removal of 0 bases from V and 3 bases from J, the junction contained 9 bases not matched to a gene. Germline V gives CDR1 MGHRA, CDR2 YSYEKL. The length of the CDR3 is 17 residues.

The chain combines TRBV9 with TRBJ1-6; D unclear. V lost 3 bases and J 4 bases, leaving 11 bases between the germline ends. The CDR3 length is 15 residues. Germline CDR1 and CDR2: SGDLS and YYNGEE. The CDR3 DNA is TGTGCCAGCAGCGCCTCCGGGGTTTATAATTCACCCCTCCACTTT. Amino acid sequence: CASSASGVYNSPLHF.

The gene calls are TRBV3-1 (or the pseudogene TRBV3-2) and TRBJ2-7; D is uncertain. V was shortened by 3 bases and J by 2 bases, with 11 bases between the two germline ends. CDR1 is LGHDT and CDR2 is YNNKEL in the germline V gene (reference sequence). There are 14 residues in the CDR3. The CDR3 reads CASSHRGTAYEQYF. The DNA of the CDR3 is TGTGCCAGCAGCCATCGCGGTACGGCCTACGAGCAGTACTTC.

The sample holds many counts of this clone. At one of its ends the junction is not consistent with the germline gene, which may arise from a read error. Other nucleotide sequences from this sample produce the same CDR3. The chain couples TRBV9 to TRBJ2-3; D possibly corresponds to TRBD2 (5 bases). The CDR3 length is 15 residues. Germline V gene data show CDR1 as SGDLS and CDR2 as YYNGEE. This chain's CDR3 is CASSVDGVRTDTQYF. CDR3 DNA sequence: TGTGCCAGCAGTGTAGACGGGGTCCGCACAGATACGCAGTATTTT. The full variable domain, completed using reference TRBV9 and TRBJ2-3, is DSGVTQTPKHLITATGQRVTLRCSPRSGDLSVYWYQQSLDQGLQFLIQYYNGEERAKGNILERFSAQQFPDLHSELNLSSLELGDSALYFCASSVDGVRTDTQYFGPGTRLTVL.

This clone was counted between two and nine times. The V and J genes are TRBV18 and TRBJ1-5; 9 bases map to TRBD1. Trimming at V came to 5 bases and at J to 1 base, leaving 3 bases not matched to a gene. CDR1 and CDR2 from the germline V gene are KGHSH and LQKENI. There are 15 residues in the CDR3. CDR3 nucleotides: TGTGCCAGCTCATCCGGACAGGGGAGCAATCAGCCCCAGCATTTT. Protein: CASSSGQGSNQPQHF.

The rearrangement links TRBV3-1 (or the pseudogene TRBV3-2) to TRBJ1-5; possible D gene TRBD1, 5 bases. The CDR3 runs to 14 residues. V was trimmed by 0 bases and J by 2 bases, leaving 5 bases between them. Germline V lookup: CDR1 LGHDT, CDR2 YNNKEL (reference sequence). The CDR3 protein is CASSQEGGNQPQHF. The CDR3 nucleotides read TGTGCCAGCAGCCAAGAAGGGGGCAATCAGCCCCAGCATTTT.

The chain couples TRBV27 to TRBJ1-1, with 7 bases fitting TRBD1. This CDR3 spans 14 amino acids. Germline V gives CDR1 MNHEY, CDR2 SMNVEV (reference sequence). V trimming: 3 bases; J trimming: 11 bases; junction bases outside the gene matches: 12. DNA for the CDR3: TGTGCCAGCAGTTTCAGACTCCGGGACAGTGTGGCTTTCTTT. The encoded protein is CASSFRLRDSVAFF.

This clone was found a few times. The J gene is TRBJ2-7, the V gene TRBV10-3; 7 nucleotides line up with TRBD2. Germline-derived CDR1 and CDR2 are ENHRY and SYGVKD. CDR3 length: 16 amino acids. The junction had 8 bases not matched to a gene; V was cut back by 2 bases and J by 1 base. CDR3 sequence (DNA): TGTGCCATCAGTGAGGGTCGCGGGAGTACGTCCTACGAGCAGTACTTC. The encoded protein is CAISEGRGSTSYEQYF.

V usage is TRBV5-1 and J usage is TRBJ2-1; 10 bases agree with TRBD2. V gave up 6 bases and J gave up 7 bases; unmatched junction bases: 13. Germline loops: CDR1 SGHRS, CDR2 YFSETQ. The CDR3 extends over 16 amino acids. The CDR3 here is CASTLIAGTSANEQFF. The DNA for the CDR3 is TGCGCCAGCACCCTAATCGCCGGGACTAGCGCGAATGAGCAGTTCTTC.

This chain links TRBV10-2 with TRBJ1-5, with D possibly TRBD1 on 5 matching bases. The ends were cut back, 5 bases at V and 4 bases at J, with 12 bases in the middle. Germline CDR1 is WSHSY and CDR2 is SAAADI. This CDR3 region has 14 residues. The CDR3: CASSNYRLNQPQHF. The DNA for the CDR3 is TGCGCCAGCAGTAACTACAGGCTGAATCAGCCCCAGCATTTT.

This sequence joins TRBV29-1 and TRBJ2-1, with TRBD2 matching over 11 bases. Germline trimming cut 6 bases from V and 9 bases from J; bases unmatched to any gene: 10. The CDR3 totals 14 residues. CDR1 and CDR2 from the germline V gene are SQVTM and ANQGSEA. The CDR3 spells CSVNPGLADSEQFF. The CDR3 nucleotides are TGCAGCGTGAATCCGGGACTAGCGGACAGTGAGCAGTTCTTC.

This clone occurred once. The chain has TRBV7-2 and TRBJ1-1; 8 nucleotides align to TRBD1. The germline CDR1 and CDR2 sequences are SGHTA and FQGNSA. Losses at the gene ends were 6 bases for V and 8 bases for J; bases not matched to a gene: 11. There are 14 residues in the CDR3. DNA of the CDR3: TGTGCCAGCAGATCGGCCGGACAGGGTCCCGAAGCTTTCTTT. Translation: CASRSAGQGPEAFF.

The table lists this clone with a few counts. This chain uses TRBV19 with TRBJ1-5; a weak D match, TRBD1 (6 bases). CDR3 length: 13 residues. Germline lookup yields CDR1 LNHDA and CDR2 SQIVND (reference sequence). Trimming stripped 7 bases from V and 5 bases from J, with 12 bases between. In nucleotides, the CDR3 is TGTGCCAGTAATCAGGGGCGCGATCAGCCCCAGCATTTT. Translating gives CASNQGRDQPQHF.

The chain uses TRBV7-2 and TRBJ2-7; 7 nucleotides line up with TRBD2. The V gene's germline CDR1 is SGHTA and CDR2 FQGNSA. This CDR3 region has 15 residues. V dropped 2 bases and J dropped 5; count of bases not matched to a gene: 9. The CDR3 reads CASSLLGRVWDEQYF. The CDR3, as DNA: TGTGCCAGCAGCTTATTGGGGAGGGTATGGGACGAGCAGTACTTC.

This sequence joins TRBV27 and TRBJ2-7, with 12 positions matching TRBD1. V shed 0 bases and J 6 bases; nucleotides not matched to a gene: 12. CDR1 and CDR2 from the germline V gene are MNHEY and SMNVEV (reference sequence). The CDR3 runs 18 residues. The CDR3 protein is CASSLSPFRDRGLSEQYF. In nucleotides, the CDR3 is TGTGCCAGCAGTTTATCCCCATTCCGGGACAGGGGGCTTTCCGAGCAGTACTTC.

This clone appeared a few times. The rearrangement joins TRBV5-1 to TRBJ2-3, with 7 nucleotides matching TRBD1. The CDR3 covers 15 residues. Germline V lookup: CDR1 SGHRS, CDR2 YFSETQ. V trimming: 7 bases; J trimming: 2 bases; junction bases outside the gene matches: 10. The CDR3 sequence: CASELRQGDTDTQYF. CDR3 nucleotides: TGCGCCAGCGAACTTCGACAGGGCGACACAGATACGCAGTATTTT.

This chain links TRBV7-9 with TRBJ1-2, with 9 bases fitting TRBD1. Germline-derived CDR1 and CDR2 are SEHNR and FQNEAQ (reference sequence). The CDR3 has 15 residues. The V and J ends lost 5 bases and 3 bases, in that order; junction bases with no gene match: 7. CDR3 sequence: CASSGQGFRDYGYTF. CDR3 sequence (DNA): TGTGCCAGCAGCGGACAGGGGTTCAGAGACTATGGCTACACCTTC.

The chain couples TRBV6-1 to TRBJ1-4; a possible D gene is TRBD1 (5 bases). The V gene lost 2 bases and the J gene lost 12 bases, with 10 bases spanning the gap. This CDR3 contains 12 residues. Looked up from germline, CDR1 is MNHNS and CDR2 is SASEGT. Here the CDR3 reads CASSELGGELFF. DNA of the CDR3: TGTGCCAGCAGTGAACTCGGGGGTGAACTGTTTTTT.

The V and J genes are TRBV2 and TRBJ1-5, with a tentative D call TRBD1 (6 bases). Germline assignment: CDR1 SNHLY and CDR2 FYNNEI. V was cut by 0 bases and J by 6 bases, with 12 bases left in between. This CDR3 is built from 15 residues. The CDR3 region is CASSEAQDRIQPQHF. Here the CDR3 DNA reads TGTGCCAGCAGTGAAGCCCAGGACAGAATTCAGCCCCAGCATTTT.

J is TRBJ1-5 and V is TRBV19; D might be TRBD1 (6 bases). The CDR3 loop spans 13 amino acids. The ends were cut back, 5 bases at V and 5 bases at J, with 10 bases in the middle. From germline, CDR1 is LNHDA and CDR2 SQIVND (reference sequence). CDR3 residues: CASSYREHQPQHF. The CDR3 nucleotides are TGTGCCAGTAGTTACAGGGAACATCAGCCCCAGCATTTT.

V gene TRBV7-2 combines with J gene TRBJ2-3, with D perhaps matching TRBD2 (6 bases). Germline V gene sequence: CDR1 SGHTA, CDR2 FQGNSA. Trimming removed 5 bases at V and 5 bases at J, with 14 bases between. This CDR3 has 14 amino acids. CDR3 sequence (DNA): TGTGCCAGCAGCCTTATTAGCGGAGGAGATACGCAGTATTTT. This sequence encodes CASSLISGGDTQYF. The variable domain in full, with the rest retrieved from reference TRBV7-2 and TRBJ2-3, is GAGVSQSPSNKVTEKGKDVELRCDPISGHTALYWYRQSLGQGLEFLIYFQGNSAPDKSGLPSDRFSAERTGGSVSTLTIQRTQQEDSAVYLCASSLISGGDTQYFGPGTRLTVL.

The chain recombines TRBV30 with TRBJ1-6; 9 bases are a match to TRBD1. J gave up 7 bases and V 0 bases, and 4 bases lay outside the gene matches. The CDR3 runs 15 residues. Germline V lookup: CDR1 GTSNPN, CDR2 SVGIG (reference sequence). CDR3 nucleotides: TGTGCCTGGAGTGTATGGGACAGGGACAATTCACCCCTCCACTTT. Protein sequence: CAWSVWDRDNSPLHF.

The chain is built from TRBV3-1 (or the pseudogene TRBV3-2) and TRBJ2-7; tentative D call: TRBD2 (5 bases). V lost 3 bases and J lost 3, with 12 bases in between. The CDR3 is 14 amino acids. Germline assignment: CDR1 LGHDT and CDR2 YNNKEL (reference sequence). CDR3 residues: CASSHGLFLYEQYF. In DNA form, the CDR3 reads TGTGCCAGCAGCCACGGACTGTTCCTCTACGAGCAGTACTTC.

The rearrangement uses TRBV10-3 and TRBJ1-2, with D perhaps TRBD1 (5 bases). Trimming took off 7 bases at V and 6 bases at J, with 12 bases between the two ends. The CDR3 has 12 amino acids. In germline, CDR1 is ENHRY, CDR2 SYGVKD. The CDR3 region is CAIKDNSDGYTF. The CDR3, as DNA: TGTGCCATCAAGGACAATTCCGATGGCTACACCTTC.